The clone carrying this T cell receptor beta chain was recorded many times. V gave up 2 bases and J gave up 0 bases, with 17 bases separating them. The CDR3 runs to 18 residues. This sample was taken from a study of molecular identifiers for immune sequencing clone quantification. TCRdb re-called the PCR reads with MiXCR, one entry per CDR3 protein. The table has around 470,000 distinct CDR3 sequences, about a quarter seen once; the top ten hold under 0.85%. This chain connects TRBV12-3 or TRBV12-4 to TRBJ1-5; maybe TRBD1 (5 bases). The sequencing input was naive CD8+ T cells from blood, with Jurkat cell RNA spiked in. Subset specified: FACS-sorted CD8+CD4-CCR7+CD45RA+ naive T cells. The sequence was obtained from a human donor in good health. Some libraries in this study had Jurkat cell RNA spiked in. This CDR3 is CASSLNWQGPYSNQPQHF. Written as DNA, the CDR3 is TGTGCCAGCAGTTTAAATTGGCAGGGACCTTATAGCAATCAGCCCCAGCATTTT.